The rows below give T cell receptor beta chains drawn from one sample of a study of T-cell memory formation after mild COVID-19. Each CDR3 protein is one row after TCRdb ran MiXCR on the 5' RACE reads. Here the sample spans approximately 60,000 distinct CDR3 sequences, 9.5% being singletons. The sample consisted of PBMCs or a T cell subset sorted from them (not recorded which). The receptors were gathered from a man aged 18 to 29 who had mild COVID-19 (a few samples of this study predate the infection). Cell type and time point are not known. CDR3s leave out the opening cysteine and the closing phenylalanine or tryptophan. Expanded clones are given a class, and other clones once, few, many or no size at all.

v_call	j_call	clone_size	cdr3_aa
TRBV5-6	TRBJ2-1	few	ASSFQGANEQF
TRBV5-1	TRBJ2-1	many	ASSPMTGAYNEQF
TRBV5-5	TRBJ2-5	.	ASSWLSGAETQY
TRBV7-2	TRBJ1-1	few	ASSPYTGTDSEAF
TRBV15	TRBJ2-2	.	ATSRDGEGNTGELF
TRBV7-2	TRBJ2-3	medium-sized	ASRTQASGGADTQY
TRBV6-1	TRBJ2-5	few	ASTPRRDQETQY
TRBV28	TRBJ2-6	few	ASTRGAGANVLT
TRBV20-1	TRBJ2-5	.	SARDWDGGATPETQY
TRBV12-3/TRBV12-4	TRBJ2-5	.	ASSSGGGGETQY
TRBV12-3/TRBV12-4	TRBJ1-2	few	ASSKRGQGGYGYT
TRBV7-2	TRBJ2-5	few	ASSLGSGQETQY
TRBV20-1	TRBJ2-5	few	SADTRQETQY
TRBV20-1	TRBJ2-3	.	SARDPAGSTDTQY
TRBV20-1	TRBJ1-1	.	SVRAGVNVAF
TRBV9	TRBJ2-5	many	ASSVTGGKETQY
TRBV24-1	TRBJ2-5	few	ATSEGAQETQY
TRBV15	TRBJ2-3	.	ATSRDKIIGHGEY
TRBV29-1	TRBJ2-2	.	SGGDTGDLF
TRBV5-6	TRBJ1-1	many	ASRRDTEAF
TRBV7-3	TRBJ2-1	many	ASSLTKQGIHEQF
TRBV29-1	TRBJ2-3	.	SVDTQSADTQY
TRBV4-3	TRBJ2-5	many	ASSNQLGRETQY
TRBV15	TRBJ1-2	.	ATSRDRVGGVGYT
TRBV6-1	TRBJ2-4	.	AGGQGKDIQY
TRBV12-3/TRBV12-4	TRBJ2-7	few	ASSASHPGQGYEQY
TRBV14	TRBJ1-4	.	ASSPTVTGKLF
TRBV10-3	TRBJ2-1	.	AISGTAGGLYEQF
TRBV18	TRBJ1-6	.	ASSSDRGNSPLH
TRBV7-9	TRBJ2-3	many	ASSHTAAGDTQY
TRBV9	TRBJ2-3	.	ASSDATDTQY
TRBV20-1	TRBJ1-5	few	SATFRDQRNQPQH
TRBV5-1	TRBJ2-3	many	ASSSEGPTDTQY
TRBV11-2	TRBJ1-2	.	ASSPEGYGYT
TRBV4-3	TRBJ1-4	.	ASSQDRTAFRMVF
TRBV12-5	TRBJ2-2	.	ASGLVLGTVGAGELF
TRBV5-1	TRBJ2-3	few	ASSPGQLTDTQY
TRBV12-3/TRBV12-4	TRBJ1-1	.	ASSQQGGMNTEAF
TRBV11-3	TRBJ2-3	few	ASSLGLYGDTQY
TRBV7-2	TRBJ2-2	.	ASSWVGTNTGELF
TRBV6-1	TRBJ2-1	few	ASGGAVNEQF
TRBV10-1	TRBJ2-3	.	ASSESGGALNTQY